The rows below give T cell receptor beta chains drawn from one sample of a study of blood T cell repertoires in COVID-19. TCRdb's table, derived via immunoSEQ multiplex PCR, lists solely in-frame clones and lacks some. This sample has fewer than 80,000 clones, with approximately 86% found just once. The sequencing sample was made of peripheral blood. All receptors come from an elderly man with COVID-19, enrolled during active disease. CDR3s include the opening cysteine and the closing phenylalanine or tryptophan. D genes are given only for firm matches. Clone size is not always given. Where it is, it says once, few, many or a class for expanded clones.

cdr3_nt	cdr3_aa	d_call	j_call	clone_size	v_call
TGTGCCAGCAGCCCCCCGCCGTCGGTAACCGGGGAGCTGTTTTTT	CASSPPPSVTGELFF	NA	TRBJ2-2	NA	TRBV11-2
TGTGCCAGCAGTTTAGGATCAAAGAGGACAGCCAATGAAGCTTTCTTT	CASSLGSKRTANEAFF	NA	TRBJ1-1	NA	TRBV27
TGCGCCAGCAGCCAAGACCACTTAGTATATGAGCAGTTCTTC	CASSQDHLVYEQFF	NA	TRBJ2-1	NA	TRBV4-3
TGCGCCAGCAGTGATTCCCCGCGACAGGGGAACTATGGCTACACCTTC	CASSDSPRQGNYGYTF	TRBD1	TRBJ1-2	NA	TRBV10-2
TGTGCCAGCAGCCAAGATCTCAGGGTGGGGTCACCCCTCCACTTT	CASSQDLRVGSPLHF	NA	TRBJ1-6	once	TRBV3-1/TRBV3-2
TGTGCCAGCTCGAGGAGACAGGGGGAAATGGACAATGAGCAGTTCTTC	CASSRRQGEMDNEQFF	TRBD1	TRBJ2-1	NA	TRBV5-8
TGTGCCAGCAGACAGCCTAGCAATCAGCCCCAGCATTTT	CASRQPSNQPQHF	NA	TRBJ1-5	NA	TRBV2
TGTGCCAGCAGTTATGAGGGCCTGGGCTACACCTTC	CASSYEGLGYTF	NA	TRBJ1-2	NA	TRBV6-5
TGTGCCAGCAGCCAAGAACCTTTAGACACTGAAGCTTTCTTT	CASSQEPLDTEAFF	NA	TRBJ1-1	NA	TRBV4-2
TGTGCCAGCCCTGGACTAGCGGGGGGGCAGAGCACAGATACGCAGTATTTT	CASPGLAGGQSTDTQYF	TRBD2	TRBJ2-3	once	TRBV2
TGTGCCAGCAGCTTTGGACAGGGATTATCTATGAACACTGAAGCTTTCTTT	CASSFGQGLSMNTEAFF	TRBD1	TRBJ1-1	NA	TRBV11-2
TGTGCCAGCAGCTCCGTGGGGACTAGCGGGGCAAATGAGCAGTTCTTC	CASSSVGTSGANEQFF	TRBD2	TRBJ2-1	NA	TRBV7-3
TGTGCCAGCAGCTTCGAACTAGCGGGGGGGGCTAGCACAGATACGCAGTATTTT	CASSFELAGGASTDTQYF	TRBD2	TRBJ2-3	NA	TRBV11-2
TGCGCCAGCAGCCAATTCTCTAGCGGGGGGATGAATGAGCAGTTCTTC	CASSQFSSGGMNEQFF	TRBD2	TRBJ2-1	NA	TRBV4-1
TGTGCCAGCAGCTTACTTCGGGGGGCTGGGGCCAACGTCCTGACTTTC	CASSLLRGAGANVLTF	TRBD2	TRBJ2-6	NA	TRBV7-2
TGTGCCAGCAGCTTAGAGGCGCGGGGCTACACTGAAGCTTTCTTT	CASSLEARGYTEAFF	NA	TRBJ1-1	NA	TRBV7-3
TGCAGCGTAGCCCCACAGGATGCCGAGCAGTACTTC	CSVAPQDAEQYF	NA	TRBJ2-7	NA	TRBV29-1
TGTGCCAGCAGGGCGGGACAGCCTAACTATGGCTACACCTTC	CASRAGQPNYGYTF	TRBD1	TRBJ1-2	NA	TRBV2
TGTGCCAGCAGTCTCGAGGGGGTTTCGCAAAAACTGTTTTTT	CASSLEGVSQKLFF	NA	TRBJ1-4	NA	TRBV28
TGTGCCAGTAGTATCATGAAGGGAGGGACAACTGAAGCTTTCTTT	CASSIMKGGTTEAFF	NA	TRBJ1-1	NA	TRBV19
TGTGCCAGCAGCTTAGATCGGAAACAGCCCTCTGGGGCCAACGTCCTGACTTTC	CASSLDRKQPSGANVLTF	NA	TRBJ2-6	NA	TRBV11-3
TGTGCCAGCAGTGAACGGGAACAGGGATTCACTGAAGCTTTCTTT	CASSEREQGFTEAFF	NA	TRBJ1-1	NA	TRBV2
TGTGCTAGTGGTTTGATTCGACAGGGTGGTGGAAACACCATATATTTT	CASGLIRQGGGNTIYF	TRBD1	TRBJ1-3	NA	TRBV12-5
TGTGCCAGCAGTGAAATCTGGCACCCCTACAATGAGCAGTTCTTC	CASSEIWHPYNEQFF	NA	TRBJ2-1	once	TRBV6-1
TGTGCCAGCAGTACCTCGACAGGGGATGTTTCACCCCTCCACTTT	CASSTSTGDVSPLHF	TRBD1	TRBJ1-6	few	TRBV28
TGTGCCAGCAGCCCGGACAGAAACAACTATGGCTACACCTTC	CASSPDRNNYGYTF	NA	TRBJ1-2	NA	TRBV7-2
TGTGCCAGCAGCCACCGGGACAGGGGGAGAGGGGGCTACACCTTC	CASSHRDRGRGGYTF	TRBD1	TRBJ1-2	NA	TRBV3-1/TRBV3-2
TGCGCCAGCAGCCAAGAGCCAGGAATGACGTCTAACTATGGCTACACCTTC	CASSQEPGMTSNYGYTF	NA	TRBJ1-2	NA	TRBV4-1
TGTGCCAGCAGCCATAATCGGAACACTGAAGCTTTCTTT	CASSHNRNTEAFF	NA	TRBJ1-1	few	TRBV14
TGTGCCAGCAGCAAGGGACAGAATAATTCACCCCTCCACTTT	CASSKGQNNSPLHF	TRBD1	TRBJ1-6	once	TRBV5-4
TGTGCCAGCAGCTTAAGCAGGGCGGGATCCACAGATACGCAGTATTTT	CASSLSRAGSTDTQYF	NA	TRBJ2-3	once	TRBV5-6
TGCGCCAGCAGCCAAGAGTTGGGACAGGGTACATACGAGCAGTACTTC	CASSQELGQGTYEQYF	TRBD1	TRBJ2-7	NA	TRBV4-3
TGCGCCAGCAGCTACACCCCCCGAGGGATGAACACTGAAGCTTTCTTT	CASSYTPRGMNTEAFF	NA	TRBJ1-1	NA	TRBV5-1
TGTGCCAGCTGTGCATCCGACAGGCGAAATCAGCCCCAGCATTTT	CASCASDRRNQPQHF	NA	TRBJ1-5	NA	TRBV2
TGTGCCAGCAGCTTCGGGACAGGGATTGAAGCTTTCTTT	CASSFGTGIEAFF	TRBD1	TRBJ1-1	NA	TRBV11-3
TGTGCCAGCAGTACGCCGGGACAGGCGTTTACAGATACGCAGTATTTT	CASSTPGQAFTDTQYF	TRBD1	TRBJ2-3	NA	TRBV28
TGTGCCAGCAGTGAAAATGGCAGGGGAAAGCGAAACACCGGGGAGCTGTTTTTT	CASSENGRGKRNTGELFF	NA	TRBJ2-2	once	TRBV6-1
TGTGCCAGCAGCTTAGTCTCTTCGACAGGAAACTATGGCTACACCTTC	CASSLVSSTGNYGYTF	NA	TRBJ1-2	NA	TRBV11-2
TGTGCCATCAGTGAAAAGGGGGACTCCTACGAGCAGTACTTC	CAISEKGDSYEQYF	NA	TRBJ2-7	NA	TRBV10-3
TGTGCCACCAGCAGACAGGACGGGATCGGTCAGCCCCAGCATTTT	CATSRQDGIGQPQHF	NA	TRBJ1-5	NA	TRBV15
TGTGCCAGCAGCGGGCGACAGGGAGATAATGAAAAACTGTTTTTT	CASSGRQGDNEKLFF	TRBD1	TRBJ1-4	few	TRBV11-2
TGTGCCAGCAAACCTCAGGGGTTCCTTGAGAACAATGAGCAGTTCTTC	CASKPQGFLENNEQFF	NA	TRBJ2-1	NA	TRBV5-6
TGTGCCAGCAAGAACCGGGACAGGGGGCTGGACGAGCAGTACTTC	CASKNRDRGLDEQYF	NA	TRBJ2-7	NA	TRBV21-1
TGTGCCAGTAGTATAAGGGCACAGGGACTAGCGGGGGGTGGCACCGGGGAGCTGTTTTTT	CASSIRAQGLAGGGTGELFF	TRBD2	TRBJ2-2	NA	TRBV19
TGTGCCAGCTCACCCCCGAGCCTCCCCTACGAGCAGTACTTC	CASSPPSLPYEQYF	NA	TRBJ2-7	NA	TRBV18
TGTGCCAGCAGACCTACAGGGAACTCTGGAAACACCATATATTTT	CASRPTGNSGNTIYF	NA	TRBJ1-3	NA	TRBV7-9
TGTGCCATCAAGTCCAGCGGGGGTCTTCAAGAGACCCAGTACTTC	CAIKSSGGLQETQYF	TRBD2	TRBJ2-5	NA	TRBV10-3
TGTGCCAGCAGTTTATCGTGGACAGAAGGAGAAAAACTGTTTTTT	CASSLSWTEGEKLFF	NA	TRBJ1-4	NA	TRBV27
TGTGCCATCAGTGCAACCATAAGTGCCGGCGTCCTGACTTTC	CAISATISAGVLTF	NA	TRBJ2-6	NA	TRBV10-3
TGTGCCAGCAGACGAGAAACAGGGGGATACAATGAGCAGTTCTTC	CASRRETGGYNEQFF	TRBD1	TRBJ2-1	NA	TRBV2
TGCGCCAGCAGTCAACTGACAGGGGTGAACACTGAAGCTTTCTTT	CASSQLTGVNTEAFF	TRBD1	TRBJ1-1	few	TRBV23-1
TGTGCCATCAGTGAGTCGGGGACTAGCGTTTTCAATGAGCAGTTCTTC	CAISESGTSVFNEQFF	TRBD2	TRBJ2-1	NA	TRBV10-3
TGTGCCAGCAGCCCCGATCCACAAAACTATGGCTACACCTTC	CASSPDPQNYGYTF	NA	TRBJ1-2	NA	TRBV6-5